This TCR beta chain comes out of a study of blood T cell repertoires in COVID-19. About the study: Acute and convalescent COVID-19 specimens originated in the United States, Italy and Spain. Sources were T cells, B-cell-depleted T cells, or PBMCs; the material itself was cDNA or gDNA.

CDR3 size: 14 residues. Germline lookup yields CDR1 LGHDT and CDR2 YNNKEL (reference sequence). Trimming stripped 4 bases from V and 4 bases from J, with 13 bases between. The table came from immunoSEQ multiplex PCR; TCRdb's copy has only in-frame clones and leaves some out. The data show around 120,000 clones, more than 75% seen once. The rearrangement uses TRBV3-1 (or the pseudogene TRBV3-2) and TRBJ1-1; D gene unclear. The receptor was isolated from a woman aged 65 to 85 with acute or convalescent COVID-19. Input material: peripheral blood. CDR3 in amino acids: CASSPLDAGTEAFF. The CDR3 DNA follows: TGTGCCAGCAGCCCCCTGGATGCAGGCACTGAAGCTTTCTTT.